A selection of T cell receptor beta chains follows, all from one sample in a study of T cell responses to AZD1222 COVID-19 vaccine. Measured with immunoSEQ multiplex PCR; TCRdb has only the in-frame clones, and not every one. Of approximately 70,000 clones listed, around 80% are singletons. The starting material was peripheral blood, obtained 28 days after the second AZD1222 dose. The receptors shown here come from an adult who received the AZD1222 COVID-19 vaccine. CDR3s include the opening cysteine and the closing phenylalanine or tryptophan. The D gene is left open where the match is weak. The size entry is marked missing in some rows and otherwise reads once, few, many or a size class.

D gene,clone size,V gene,J gene,CDR3 DNA,CDR3 protein
NA,NA,TRBV27,TRBJ2-7,TGTGCCAGCAGTTTCGCGGGATTGACCTACGAGCAGTACTTC,CASSFAGLTYEQYF
NA,few,TRBV6-2/TRBV6-3,TRBJ2-2,TGTGCCAGCAGTAGCCAAGAATCGAACGGGGAGCTGTTTTTT,CASSSQESNGELFF
NA,NA,TRBV7-2,TRBJ2-3,TGTGCCAGCAGCTTAGTCGGTGGGGTGAGAAGCACAGATACGCAGTATTTT,CASSLVGGVRSTDTQYF
NA,NA,TRBV5-6,TRBJ2-3,TGTGCCAGCAGCGATTTAAACCGGGACAGCGGGCCAGATACGCAGTATTTT,CASSDLNRDSGPDTQYF
TRBD1,few,TRBV27,TRBJ2-1,TGTGCCAGCAGTTTTGGACAGGTAAACAATGAGCAGTTCTTC,CASSFGQVNNEQFF
NA,NA,TRBV16,TRBJ1-2,TGTGCCAGCAGCCAACGAGCAGAAAACTATGGCTACACCTTC,CASSQRAENYGYTF
NA,NA,TRBV30,TRBJ2-3,TGTGCCTGGAGTGTACTCGGACCGACAGGAGATACGCAGTATTTT,CAWSVLGPTGDTQYF
TRBD1,NA,TRBV2,TRBJ2-3,TGTGCCAGCAGTGATCCTAGGGACAGCGGAATTACAGATACGCAGTATTTT,CASSDPRDSGITDTQYF
TRBD1,NA,TRBV6-5,TRBJ2-7,TGTGCCAGCAGTTACTCGAACCAGGGGGCTAGCGAGCAGTACTTC,CASSYSNQGASEQYF
NA,NA,TRBV5-6,TRBJ2-7,TGTGCCAGCAGCCTGGGGACTGAGGGTTTTGGCGAGCAGTACTTC,CASSLGTEGFGEQYF
NA,NA,TRBV4-1,TRBJ1-5,TGCGCCAGCAGCCAGGAACCGGGAGTTAAACTAAGACCCCAGCATTTT,CASSQEPGVKLRPQHF
TRBD2,NA,TRBV9,TRBJ2-3,TGTGCCAGCAGCGTAGGATCCAGCGGGAGGGCCCGGGGCACAGATACGCAGTATTTT,CASSVGSSGRARGTDTQYF
NA,NA,TRBV9,TRBJ2-5,TGTGCCAGCAGCGTAGACCCAGGCGTGACTGAAGAGACCCAGTACTTC,CASSVDPGVTEETQYF
NA,NA,TRBV10-2,TRBJ2-5,TGCGCCAGCAGTGAGCCCAGGGGGGGTGCTAGGGAGACCCAGTACTTC,CASSEPRGGARETQYF
NA,NA,TRBV28,TRBJ2-7,TGTGCCAGTACCCGGGACCACTCCTACGAGCAGTACTTC,CASTRDHSYEQYF
TRBD2,NA,TRBV18,TRBJ2-3,TGTGCCAGCTCACCACGAGAACTAGCGGGAGATACGCAGTATTTT,CASSPRELAGDTQYF
NA,NA,TRBV18,TRBJ1-4,TGTGCCAGCTCACCTTCAACAGGTGCAACTAATGAAAAACTGTTTTTT,CASSPSTGATNEKLFF
NA,few,TRBV5-1,TRBJ2-5,TGCGCCAGCAGCCCCAGGGGTGAGGGACCCCAAGAGACCCAGTACTTC,CASSPRGEGPQETQYF
NA,NA,TRBV5-1,TRBJ2-5,TGCGCCAGCAGCTTGGGGACGACAGGCTCTCAAGAGACCCAGTACTTC,CASSLGTTGSQETQYF
NA,NA,TRBV29-1,TRBJ2-3,TGCAGCGCACTAAAAGATACGCAGTATTTT,CSALKDTQYF
NA,NA,TRBV2,TRBJ2-7,TGTGCCAGCGAGGGGACCTCCTACGAGCAGTACTTC,CASEGTSYEQYF
TRBD2,few,TRBV7-7,TRBJ2-1,TGTGCCAGCAGCTATAGCGGGGGGGCCGATGAGCAGTTCTTC,CASSYSGGADEQFF
NA,once,TRBV2,TRBJ1-1,TGTGCCAGCAGGCCCGAGAGGGGCGGCACTGAAGCTTTCTTT,CASRPERGGTEAFF
NA,NA,TRBV6-5,TRBJ2-2,TGTGCCAGCTCGATGGGACTGCCGAACACCGGGGAGCTGTTTTTT,CASSMGLPNTGELFF
TRBD1,NA,TRBV28,TRBJ1-4,TGTGCCAGCATCAGGGGGCGGGCCGGAGAAAAACTGTTTTTT,CASIRGRAGEKLFF
NA,NA,TRBV29-1,TRBJ2-3,TGCAGCGTACGAGCGGACACAGATACGCAGTATTTT,CSVRADTDTQYF
TRBD1,NA,TRBV7-9,TRBJ1-1,TGTGCCAGCAGCCCTAGGGGACAGGGGTCGGGCACTGAAGCTTTCTTT,CASSPRGQGSGTEAFF
NA,once,TRBV30,TRBJ2-7,TGTGCCTGGAGAAACCCCGGGACCTACGAGCAGTACTTC,CAWRNPGTYEQYF
NA,NA,TRBV3-1/TRBV3-2,TRBJ1-5,TGTGCCAGCAGCCAAGGAGGGGGGGGGCAGAACCAGCATTTT,CASSQGGGGQNQHF
NA,NA,TRBV4-3,TRBJ1-2,TGCGCCAGCAGCCAAGATTCGAATCCGGGGAGTTATGGCTACACCTTC,CASSQDSNPGSYGYTF
NA,NA,TRBV29-1,TRBJ2-3,TGCAGCGTTGAAGAGGGGACAGATACGCAGTATTTT,CSVEEGTDTQYF
NA,NA,TRBV5-8,TRBJ2-3,TGTGCCAGCAGCTCGCGAGGGGGGGCGGGAACAGATACGCAGTATTTT,CASSSRGGAGTDTQYF
TRBD2,NA,TRBV7-9,TRBJ2-2,TGTGCCAGCAGCTTAACTAGCGGGGTCCCCGGGGAGCTGTTTTTT,CASSLTSGVPGELFF
NA,few,TRBV9,TRBJ2-7,TGTGCCAGCAGCCCGACCCCAGGATACGAGCAGTACTTC,CASSPTPGYEQYF
NA,NA,TRBV6-5,TRBJ2-7,TGTGCCAGCAGTTACGCCGAACCAGCCTACGAGCAGTACTTC,CASSYAEPAYEQYF
NA,NA,TRBV27,TRBJ1-3,TGTGCCAGCAGTTTACAAGGGTTCGGTGGAAACACCATATATTTT,CASSLQGFGGNTIYF
TRBD2,NA,TRBV7-2,TRBJ2-7,TGTGCCAGCAGCCCCGGGACTAGCGGGAGGAGGCAGTACTTC,CASSPGTSGRRQYF
NA,NA,TRBV21-1,TRBJ2-7,TGTGCCAGCAGCAATATTGAGGGACTAGGATGCTCCTACTACTACGAGCAGTACTTC,CASSNIEGLGCSYYYEQYF
NA,NA,TRBV11-2,TRBJ1-2,TGTGCCAGCAGCTTAGACGCGCGCCATAACTATGGCTACACCTTC,CASSLDARHNYGYTF
TRBD1,NA,TRBV25-1,TRBJ2-2,TGTGCCAGCAGTGGACAGGGCCAGCGGACCGGGGAGCTGTTTTTT,CASSGQGQRTGELFF
NA,NA,TRBV27,TRBJ2-7,TGTGCCAGCAGTTTGGGACATGCGTACGAGCAGTACTTC,CASSLGHAYEQYF
TRBD1,NA,TRBV28,TRBJ2-3,TGTGCCAGCAGTTTTGAGACAGGGGCGTTAGATACGCAGTATTTT,CASSFETGALDTQYF
NA,NA,TRBV6-1,TRBJ1-6,TGTGCCAGCAGTGAACCAAGGACGGGAGGTTCACCCCTCCACTTT,CASSEPRTGGSPLHF
NA,NA,TRBV15,TRBJ2-3,TGTGCCACCAGCATCAGCACAGATACGCAGTATTTT,CATSISTDTQYF
TRBD2,NA,TRBV5-8,TRBJ2-7,TGTGCCAGCATCGTCCGGGGGGATATATACGAGCAGTACTTC,CASIVRGDIYEQYF
TRBD2,NA,TRBV7-2,TRBJ2-5,TGTGCCAGCAGCTTAGAGGTTTCGGGGACTAGAGAAGAGACCCAGTACTTC,CASSLEVSGTREETQYF
NA,few,TRBV29-1,TRBJ1-4,TGCAGCGTTGGGACATTTGGAGAAAAACTGTTTTTT,CSVGTFGEKLFF
NA,NA,TRBV6-5,TRBJ1-6,TGTGCCAGCAGTCCAGGGTGGGGGGTTAATTCACCCCTCCACTTT,CASSPGWGVNSPLHF